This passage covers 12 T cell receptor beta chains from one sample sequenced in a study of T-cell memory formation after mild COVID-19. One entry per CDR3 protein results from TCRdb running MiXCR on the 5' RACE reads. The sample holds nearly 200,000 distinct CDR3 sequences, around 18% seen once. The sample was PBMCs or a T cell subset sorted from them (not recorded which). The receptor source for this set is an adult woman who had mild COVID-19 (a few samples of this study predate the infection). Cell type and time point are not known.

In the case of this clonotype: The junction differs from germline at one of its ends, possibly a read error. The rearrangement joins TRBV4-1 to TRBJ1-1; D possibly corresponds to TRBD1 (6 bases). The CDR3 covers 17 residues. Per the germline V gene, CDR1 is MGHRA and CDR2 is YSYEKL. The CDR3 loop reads CASRQDRGRGGNTEAFF. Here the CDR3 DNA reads TGCGCCAGCAGACAAGATCGGGGGCGAGGGGGGAACACTGAAGCTTTCTTT.

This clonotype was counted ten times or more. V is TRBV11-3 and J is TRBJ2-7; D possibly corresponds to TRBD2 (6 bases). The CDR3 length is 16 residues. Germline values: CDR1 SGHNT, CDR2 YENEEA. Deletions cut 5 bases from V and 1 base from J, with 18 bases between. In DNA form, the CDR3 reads TGTGCCAGCAGCCCCCGCCATCGGGAGACTTCCTACGAGCAGTACTTC. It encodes CASSPRHRETSYEQYF.

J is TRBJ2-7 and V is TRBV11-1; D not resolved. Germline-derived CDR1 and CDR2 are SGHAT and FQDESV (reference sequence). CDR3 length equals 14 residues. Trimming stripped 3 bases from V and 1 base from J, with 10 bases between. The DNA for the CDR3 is TGTGCCAGCAGCTTGACACTCACATCCTACGAGCAGTACTTC. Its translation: CASSLTLTSYEQYF.

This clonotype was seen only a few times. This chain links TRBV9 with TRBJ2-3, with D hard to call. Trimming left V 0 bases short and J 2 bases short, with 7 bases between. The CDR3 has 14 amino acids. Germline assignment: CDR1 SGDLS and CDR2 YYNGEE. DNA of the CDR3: TGTGCCAGCAGCGTAGACTCCAACACAGATACGCAGTATTTT. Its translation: CASSVDSNTDTQYF.

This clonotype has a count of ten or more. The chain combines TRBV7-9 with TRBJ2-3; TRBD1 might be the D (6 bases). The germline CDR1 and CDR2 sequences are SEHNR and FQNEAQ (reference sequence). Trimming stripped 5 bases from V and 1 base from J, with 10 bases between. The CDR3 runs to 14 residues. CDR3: CASSPGHGTDTQYF. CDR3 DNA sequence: TGTGCCAGCAGCCCGGGACACGGCACAGATACGCAGTATTTT.

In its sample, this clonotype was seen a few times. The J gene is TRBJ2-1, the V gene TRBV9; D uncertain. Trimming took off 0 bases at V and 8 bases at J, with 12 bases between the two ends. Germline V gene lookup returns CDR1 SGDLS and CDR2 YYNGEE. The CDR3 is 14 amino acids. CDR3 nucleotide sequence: TGTGCCAGCAGCGTAGGTCCCGGGTCCTATGAGCAGTTCTTC. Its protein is CASSVGPGSYEQFF.

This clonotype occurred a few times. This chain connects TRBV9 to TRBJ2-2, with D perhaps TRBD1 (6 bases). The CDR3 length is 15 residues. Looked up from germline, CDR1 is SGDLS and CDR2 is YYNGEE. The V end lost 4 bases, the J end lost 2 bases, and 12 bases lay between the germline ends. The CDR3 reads CASSSGHYNTGELFF. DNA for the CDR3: TGTGCCAGCAGCTCGGGACACTATAACACCGGGGAGCTGTTTTTT. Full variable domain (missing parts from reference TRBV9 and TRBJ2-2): DSGVTQTPKHLITATGQRVTLRCSPRSGDLSVYWYQQSLDQGLQFLIQYYNGEERAKGNILERFSAQQFPDLHSELNLSSLELGDSALYFCASSSGHYNTGELFFGEGSRLTVL.

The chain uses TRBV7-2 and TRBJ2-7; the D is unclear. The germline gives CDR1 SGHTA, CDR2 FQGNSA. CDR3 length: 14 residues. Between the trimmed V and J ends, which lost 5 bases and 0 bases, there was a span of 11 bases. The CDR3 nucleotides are TGTGCCAGCAGCCCACAGATATTCTCCTACGAGCAGTACTTC. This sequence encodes CASSPQIFSYEQYF.

The CDR3 is CASSPLGTGDTEAFF. In DNA form, the CDR3 reads TGTGCCAGCTCACCACTTGGGACAGGGGACACTGAAGCTTTCTTT. The chain combines TRBV18 with TRBJ1-1, with 10 bases lining up with TRBD1. Unmatched junction bases numbered 2, after V lost 1 base and J lost 3 bases. The CDR3 spans 15 residues. CDR1 KGHSH and CDR2 LQKENI come from the germline V gene.

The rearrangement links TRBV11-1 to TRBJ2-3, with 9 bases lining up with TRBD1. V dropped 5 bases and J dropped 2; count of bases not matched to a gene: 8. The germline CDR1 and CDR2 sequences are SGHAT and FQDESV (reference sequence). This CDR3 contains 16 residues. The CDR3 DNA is TGTGCCAGCAGCCCGGGACAGGGAGGCTCCACAGATACGCAGTATTTT. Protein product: CASSPGQGGSTDTQYF. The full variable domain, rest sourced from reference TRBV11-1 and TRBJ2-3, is EAEVAQSPRYKITEKSQAVAFWCDPISGHATLYWYRQILGQGPELLVQFQDESVVDDSQLPKDRFSAERLKGVDSTLKIQPAELGDSAMYLCASSPGQGGSTDTQYFGPGTRLTVL.

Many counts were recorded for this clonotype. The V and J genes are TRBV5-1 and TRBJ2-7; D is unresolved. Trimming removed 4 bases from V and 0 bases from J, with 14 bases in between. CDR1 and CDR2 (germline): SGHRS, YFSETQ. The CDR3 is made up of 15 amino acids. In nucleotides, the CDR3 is TGCGCCAGCAGCAATGGACCCAACGACTCCTACGAGCAGTACTTC. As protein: CASSNGPNDSYEQYF.

The CDR3 DNA reads as TGTGCCAGCAGCCCCCTTGGGAGGCGACACAGCTCCTACGAGCAGTACTTC. It specifies CASSPLGRRHSSYEQYF. V and J are TRBV3-1 and TRBJ2-7; weak D call: TRBD2 (6 bases). Deletions cut 4 bases from V and 0 bases from J, with 19 bases between. The CDR3 contains 17 residues. Germline V CDR1 and CDR2: LGHDT, YNNKEL (reference sequence).